The 14 T cell receptor beta chains below were found in one sample sequenced in a study of shared clonotypes between healthy human individuals. Sequenced by immunoSEQ multiplex PCR; TCRdb stores in-frame clones only, minus some. This sample has some 500,000 clones, with about 96% found just once. The source material was naive CD4+ T cells sorted from blood. The subset is: CD45RA+ positively selected. All receptors derive from a woman aged 30 to 39 in good health.

The chain carries TRBV27 and TRBJ2-5, with a possible D match to TRBD2 (5 bases). The CDR3 contains 14 residues. Germline V gives CDR1 MNHEY, CDR2 SMNVEV (reference sequence). The V end lost 0 bases, the J end lost 5 bases, and 10 bases lay between the germline ends. CDR3 protein: CASSLSRAWETQYF. In nucleotides, the CDR3 is TGTGCCAGCAGTTTATCGAGGGCGTGGGAGACCCAGTACTTC.

The chain employs TRBV7-9 and TRBJ1-6, with TRBD1 identical over 10 bases. Germline CDR1 SEHNR, CDR2 FQNEAQ (reference sequence). The ends lost 6 bases at V and 9 bases at J; junction bases unmatched: 5. The CDR3 has 14 residues. CDR3 bases: TGTGCCAGCAGGGCCGGGACAGGGGTTTCACCCCTCCACTTT. It specifies CASRAGTGVSPLHF. Complete variable domain (other parts from reference TRBV7-9 and TRBJ1-6): DTGVSQNPRHKITKRGQNVTFRCDPISEHNRLYWYRQTLGQGPEFLTYFQNEAQLEKSRLLSDRFSAERPKGSFSTLEIQRTEQGDSAMYLCASRAGTGVSPLHFGNGTRLTVT.

The genes are TRBV7-8 and TRBJ2-7, with D unresolved. With 5 bases removed from V and 1 base from J, the gap between germline ends came to 15 bases. The CDR3 sequence is 15 residues long. CDR1 and CDR2 (germline): SGHVS, FQNEAQ. CDR3 sequence: CASSHPYGPSYEQYF. CDR3 DNA: TGTGCCAGCAGCCATCCCTACGGCCCATCCTACGAGCAGTACTTC.

The gene calls are TRBV19 and TRBJ2-5; possible D gene TRBD1, 6 bases. The CDR3 runs 15 residues. V lost 3 bases to trimming and J lost 3 bases, with 14 bases between them. The germline CDR1 and CDR2 sequences are LNHDA and SQIVND (reference sequence). The CDR3 sequence: CASSMNRAGEETQYF. The CDR3 DNA sequence: TGTGCCAGTAGTATGAACAGGGCCGGAGAAGAGACCCAGTACTTC.

The V gene is TRBV11-3, the J gene TRBJ2-7, with D possibly being TRBD2 (6 bases). Germline assignment: CDR1 SGHNT and CDR2 YENEEA. Trimming pared 8 bases from V and 2 bases from J, leaving 13 bases between. The CDR3 covers 13 residues. CDR3 sequence reads: CASYRRGAYEQYF. In DNA, the CDR3 is TGTGCCAGCTACCGACGCGGGGCCTACGAGCAGTACTTC.

The rearrangement uses TRBV18 and TRBJ1-1, with D tentatively TRBD1 (6 bases). Germline lookup yields CDR1 KGHSH and CDR2 LQKENI. The CDR3 consists of 16 residues. Trimming pared 1 base from V and 4 bases from J, leaving 16 bases between. DNA of the CDR3: TGTGCCAGCTCACCACTTACAGCGGAGGGGGGCACTGAAGCTTTCTTT. As protein: CASSPLTAEGGTEAFF.

The CDR3 sequence: CSLAILNTQYF. In DNA, the CDR3 is TGCAGCCTTGCGATCCTCAATACGCAGTATTTT. The chain employs TRBV29-1 and TRBJ2-3; D is uncertain. Germline V lookup: CDR1 SQVTM, CDR2 ANQGSEA. This CDR3 is built from 11 residues. V lost 8 bases to trimming and J lost 7 bases, with 13 bases between them.

The chain carries TRBV5-1 and TRBJ2-1; 9 positions agree with TRBD2. The CDR3 has 18 residues. The V and J ends lost 4 bases and 9 bases, in that order; junction bases with no gene match: 20. Germline assignment: CDR1 SGHRS and CDR2 YFSETQ. DNA of the CDR3: TGCGCCAGCAGCAAGGACAGACTGGGACTAGCTGAGGGGAGTGAGCAGTTCTTC. Its protein product is CASSKDRLGLAEGSEQFF. The full variable domain, completed using reference TRBV5-1 and TRBJ2-1, is KAGVTQTPRYLIKTRGQQVTLSCSPISGHRSVSWYQQTPGQGLQFLFEYFSETQRNKGNFPGRFSGRQFSNSRSEMNVSTLELGDSALYLCASSKDRLGLAEGSEQFFGPGTRLTVL.

V is TRBV7-2 and J is TRBJ2-3; D remains unclear. Trimming left V 5 bases short and J 3 bases short, with 12 bases between. This CDR3 spans 14 amino acids. Germline-derived CDR1 and CDR2 are SGHTA and FQGNSA. In DNA, the CDR3 is TGTGCCAGCAGCCTGCTTTTGAGGACAGATACGCAGTATTTT. It specifies CASSLLLRTDTQYF. Filled out from reference TRBV7-2 and TRBJ2-3, the complete variable domain reads GAGVSQSPSNKVTEKGKDVELRCDPISGHTALYWYRQSLGQGLEFLIYFQGNSAPDKSGLPSDRFSAERTGGSVSTLTIQRTQQEDSAVYLCASSLLLRTDTQYFGPGTRLTVL.

The chain employs TRBV5-4 and TRBJ2-5; D remains ambiguous. Trimming took 2 bases from V and 7 from J, leaving 12 bases between them. Germline-derived CDR1 and CDR2 are SGHNT and YYREEE (reference sequence). This CDR3 spans 13 amino acids. The CDR3 DNA reads TGTGCCAGCAGCTTTATTCAAGGCGGGACCCAGTACTTC. This gives the protein CASSFIQGGTQYF.

V gene TRBV21-1 combines with J gene TRBJ2-5; the table assigns TRBD1, which was not confirmed against the DNA. TRBV21-1 is marked as a pseudogene. This CDR3 has 15 amino acids. The CDR3 DNA follows: TGTGCCAGCAGCAAAGAGGAGGGGGCGGCGAAGACCCAGTACTTC. This sequence encodes CASSKEEGAAKTQYF.

The chain uses TRBV4-2 and TRBJ2-7; TRBD2 matches 8 bases. In germline, CDR1 is LGHNA, CDR2 YNFKEQ. The V gene end was trimmed by 4 bases and the J gene end by 4 bases; junction bases not matched to a gene: 9. The length of the CDR3 is 15 residues. The chain's CDR3 is CASSPGLAERYEQYF. The CDR3 DNA reads as TGTGCCAGCAGCCCAGGACTAGCAGAAAGATACGAGCAGTACTTC.

J is TRBJ1-2 and V is TRBV28; a possible D gene is TRBD1 (6 bases). The germline CDR1 and CDR2 sequences are MDHEN and SYDVKM. Between the trimmed V and J ends, which lost 2 bases and 6 bases, there was a span of 16 bases. This CDR3 is built from 15 residues. In nucleotides, the CDR3 is TGTGCCAGCAGTTTAGTTCTACAGGGCCACCATGGCTACACCTTC. Translation gives CASSLVLQGHHGYTF.

This clone has only one observation. The chain uses TRBV30 and TRBJ2-7, with D hard to call. The CDR3 sequence is 17 residues long. Germline CDR1 reads GTSNPN; CDR2 reads SVGIG (reference sequence). The V end was cut by 4 bases, the J end by 2 bases, with 24 bases between. CDR3 sequence: CAWMGGQLGTVTYEQYF. CDR3 DNA sequence: TGTGCCTGGATGGGTGGGCAATTAGGCACGGTGACCTACGAGCAGTACTTC.